These T cell receptor beta chains were read from a single sample in a study of blood T cell repertoires in COVID-19. Here immunoSEQ multiplex PCR was the method, and the copy in TCRdb shows in-frame clones only, minus some. The data show 130,000 to 150,000 clones, around 87% seen once. Sequenced sample: PBMCs or T cells enriched from blood (not recorded which). All receptors derive from a woman in her 30s with acute COVID-19. Each CDR3 is given without its conserved first and last residue. The D gene is left open where the match is weak.

J gene: TRBJ2-7; D gene: TRBD2; V gene: TRBV6-5; CDR3 protein: ASRDLAGGSYEQY
J gene: TRBJ2-2; D gene: .; V gene: TRBV7-9; CDR3 protein: ASSHRDVGELF
J gene: TRBJ1-3; D gene: TRBD1; V gene: TRBV30; CDR3 protein: AWAGQGALGNTIY
J gene: TRBJ2-1; D gene: TRBD1; V gene: TRBV15; CDR3 protein: ATSRVGGTLYNEQF
J gene: TRBJ2-2; D gene: TRBD2; V gene: TRBV18; CDR3 protein: ASSPTSGANTGELF
J gene: TRBJ2-4; D gene: TRBD1; V gene: TRBV5-1; CDR3 protein: ASSTGTGDDIQY
J gene: TRBJ2-3; D gene: .; V gene: TRBV28; CDR3 protein: ASSLPGGSTDTQY
J gene: TRBJ1-2; D gene: .; V gene: TRBV20-1; CDR3 protein: SASVGGGNYGYT
J gene: TRBJ2-7; D gene: TRBD1; V gene: TRBV2; CDR3 protein: ASRDQPSGTVQY
J gene: TRBJ2-5; D gene: TRBD1; V gene: TRBV7-8; CDR3 protein: ASSSGTGMGEETQY
J gene: TRBJ2-7; D gene: .; V gene: TRBV5-4; CDR3 protein: ASSLERITYEQY